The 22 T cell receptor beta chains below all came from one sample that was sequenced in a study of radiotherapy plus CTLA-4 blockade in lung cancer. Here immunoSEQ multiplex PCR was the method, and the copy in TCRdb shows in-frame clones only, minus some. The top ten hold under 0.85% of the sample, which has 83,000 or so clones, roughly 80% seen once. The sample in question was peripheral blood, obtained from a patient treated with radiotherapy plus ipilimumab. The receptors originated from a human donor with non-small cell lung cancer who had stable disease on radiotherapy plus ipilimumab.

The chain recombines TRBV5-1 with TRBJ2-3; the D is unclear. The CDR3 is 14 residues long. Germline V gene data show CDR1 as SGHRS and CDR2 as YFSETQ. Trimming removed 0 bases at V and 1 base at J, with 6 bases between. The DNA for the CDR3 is TGCGCCAGCAGCTTGGAGATACGCACAGATACGCAGTATTTT. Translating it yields CASSLEIRTDTQYF.

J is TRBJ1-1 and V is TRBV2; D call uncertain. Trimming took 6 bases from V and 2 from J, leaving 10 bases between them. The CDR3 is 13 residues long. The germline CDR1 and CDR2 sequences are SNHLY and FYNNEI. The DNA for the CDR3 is TGTGCCAGCAGGACACAGCCCAACACTGAAGCTTTCTTT. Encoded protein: CASRTQPNTEAFF. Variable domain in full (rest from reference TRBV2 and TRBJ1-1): EPEVTQTPSHQVTQMGQEVILRCVPISNHLYFYWYRQILGQKVEFLVSFYNNEISEKSEIFDDQFSVERPDGSNFTLKIRSTKLEDSAMYFCASRTQPNTEAFFGQGTRLTVV.

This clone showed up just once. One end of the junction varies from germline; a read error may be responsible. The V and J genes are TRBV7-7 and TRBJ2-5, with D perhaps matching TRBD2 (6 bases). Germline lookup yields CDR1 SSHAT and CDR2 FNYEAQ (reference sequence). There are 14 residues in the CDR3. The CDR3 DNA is TGTGCTAGCAGCCAGACTAGTATACAAGAGACCCAGTACTTC. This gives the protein CASSQTSIQETQYF.

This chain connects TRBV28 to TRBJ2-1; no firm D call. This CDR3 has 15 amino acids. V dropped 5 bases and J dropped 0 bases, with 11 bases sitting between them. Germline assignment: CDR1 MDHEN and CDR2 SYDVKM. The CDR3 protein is CASSETLSSYNEQFF. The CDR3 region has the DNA TGTGCCAGCAGTGAGACGCTGAGCTCCTACAATGAGCAGTTCTTC.

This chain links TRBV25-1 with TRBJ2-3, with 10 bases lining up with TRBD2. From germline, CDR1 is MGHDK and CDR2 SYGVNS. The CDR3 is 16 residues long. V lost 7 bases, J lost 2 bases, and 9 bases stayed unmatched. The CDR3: CASTTSGKRSTDTQYF. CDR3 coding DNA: TGTGCCAGCACTACTAGCGGGAAGAGGTCCACAGATACGCAGTATTTT.

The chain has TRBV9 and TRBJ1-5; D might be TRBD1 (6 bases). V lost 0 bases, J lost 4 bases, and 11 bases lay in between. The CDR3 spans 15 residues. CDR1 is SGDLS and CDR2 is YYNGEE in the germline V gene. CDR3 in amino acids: CASSVEDSPNQPQHF. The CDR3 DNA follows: TGTGCCAGCAGCGTAGAGGACAGCCCTAATCAGCCCCAGCATTTT.

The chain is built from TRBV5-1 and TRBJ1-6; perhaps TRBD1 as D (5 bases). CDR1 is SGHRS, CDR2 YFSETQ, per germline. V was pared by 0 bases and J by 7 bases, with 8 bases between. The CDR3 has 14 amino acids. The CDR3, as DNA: TGCGCCAGCAGCTTGGACAGGAGAAATTCACCCCTCCACTTT. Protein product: CASSLDRRNSPLHF.

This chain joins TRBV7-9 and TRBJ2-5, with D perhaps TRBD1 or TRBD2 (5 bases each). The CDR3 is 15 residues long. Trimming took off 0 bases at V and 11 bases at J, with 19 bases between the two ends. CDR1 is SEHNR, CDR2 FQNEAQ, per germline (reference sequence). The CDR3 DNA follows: TGTGCCAGCAGCTTAGCGCTTTCCGGGGCGGTTGAGCAGTACTTC. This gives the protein CASSLALSGAVEQYF.

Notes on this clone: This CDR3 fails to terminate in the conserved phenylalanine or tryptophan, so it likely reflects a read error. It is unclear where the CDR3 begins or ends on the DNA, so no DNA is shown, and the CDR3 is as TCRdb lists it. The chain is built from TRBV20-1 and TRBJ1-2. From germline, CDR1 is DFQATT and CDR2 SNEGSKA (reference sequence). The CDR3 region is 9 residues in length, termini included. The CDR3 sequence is CSARDVRDL.

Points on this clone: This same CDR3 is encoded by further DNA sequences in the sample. CDR3 in DNA: TGTGCCAGCTCACCACGGGGAGGCAATCAGCCCCAGCATTTT. Translated, it gives CASSPRGGNQPQHF. The V call is TRBV18, the J call TRBJ1-5; D uncertain. This CDR3 spans 14 amino acids. Germline lookup yields CDR1 KGHSH and CDR2 LQKENI. V lost 1 base, J lost 2 bases, and 6 bases lay in between.

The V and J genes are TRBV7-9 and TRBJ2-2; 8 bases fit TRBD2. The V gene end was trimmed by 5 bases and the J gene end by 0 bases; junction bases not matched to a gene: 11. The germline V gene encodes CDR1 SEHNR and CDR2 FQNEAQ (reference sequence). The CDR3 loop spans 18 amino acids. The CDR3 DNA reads TGTGCCAGCAGCCCCAACCGGGGGGGACTAACGAACACCGGGGAGCTGTTTTTT. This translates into CASSPNRGGLTNTGELFF.

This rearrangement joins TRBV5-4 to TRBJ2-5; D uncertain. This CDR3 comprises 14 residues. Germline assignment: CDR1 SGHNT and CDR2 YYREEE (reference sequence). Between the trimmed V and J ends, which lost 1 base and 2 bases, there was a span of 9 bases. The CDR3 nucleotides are TGTGCCAGCAGCTTGCCCAGCGCTCAAGAGACCCAGTACTTC. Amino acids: CASSLPSAQETQYF.

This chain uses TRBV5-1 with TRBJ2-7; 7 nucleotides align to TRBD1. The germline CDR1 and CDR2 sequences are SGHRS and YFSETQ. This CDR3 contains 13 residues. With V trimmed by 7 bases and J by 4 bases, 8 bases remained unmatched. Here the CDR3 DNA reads TGCGCCAGCGGCCGGGACAGCCGATACGAGCAGTACTTC. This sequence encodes CASGRDSRYEQYF.

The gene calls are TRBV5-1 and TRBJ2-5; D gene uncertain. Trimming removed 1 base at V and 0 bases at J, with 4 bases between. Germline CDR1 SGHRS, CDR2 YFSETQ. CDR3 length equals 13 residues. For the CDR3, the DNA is TGCGCCAGCAGCTTGACGTACCAAGAGACCCAGTACTTC. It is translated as CASSLTYQETQYF.

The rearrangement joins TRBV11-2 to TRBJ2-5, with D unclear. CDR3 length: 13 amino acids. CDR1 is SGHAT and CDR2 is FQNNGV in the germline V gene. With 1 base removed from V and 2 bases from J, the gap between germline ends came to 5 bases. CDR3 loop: CASSLVLQETQYF. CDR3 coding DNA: TGTGCCAGCAGCTTAGTTCTTCAAGAGACCCAGTACTTC. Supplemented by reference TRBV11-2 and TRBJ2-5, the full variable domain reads EAGVAQSPRYKIIEKRQSVAFWCNPISGHATLYWYQQILGQGPKLLIQFQNNGVVDDSQLPKDRFSAERLKGVDSTLKIQPAKLEDSAVYLCASSLVLQETQYFGPGTRLLVL.

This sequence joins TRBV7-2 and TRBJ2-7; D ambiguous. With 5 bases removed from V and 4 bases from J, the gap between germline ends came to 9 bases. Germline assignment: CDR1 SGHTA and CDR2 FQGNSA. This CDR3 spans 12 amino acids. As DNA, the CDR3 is TGTGCCAGCAGCCTCTACAATTACGAGCAGTACTTC. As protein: CASSLYNYEQYF.

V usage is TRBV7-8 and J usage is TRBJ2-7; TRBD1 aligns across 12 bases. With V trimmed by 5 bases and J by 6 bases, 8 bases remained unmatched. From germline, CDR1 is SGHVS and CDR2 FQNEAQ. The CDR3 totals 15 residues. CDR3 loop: CASSATGTGGGEQYF. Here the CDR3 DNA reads TGTGCCAGCAGCGCCACCGGGACAGGGGGCGGCGAGCAGTACTTC.

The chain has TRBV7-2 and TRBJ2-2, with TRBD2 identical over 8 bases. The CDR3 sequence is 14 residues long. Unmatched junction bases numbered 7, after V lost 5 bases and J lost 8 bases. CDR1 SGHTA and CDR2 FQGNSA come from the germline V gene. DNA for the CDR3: TGTGCCAGCAGCCCGCAGCGGGGGACAGGGGAGCTGTTTTTT. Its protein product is CASSPQRGTGELFF. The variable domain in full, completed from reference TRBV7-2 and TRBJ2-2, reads GAGVSQSPSNKVTEKGKDVELRCDPISGHTALYWYRQSLGQGLEFLIYFQGNSAPDKSGLPSDRFSAERTGGSVSTLTIQRTQQEDSAVYLCASSPQRGTGELFFGEGSRLTVL.

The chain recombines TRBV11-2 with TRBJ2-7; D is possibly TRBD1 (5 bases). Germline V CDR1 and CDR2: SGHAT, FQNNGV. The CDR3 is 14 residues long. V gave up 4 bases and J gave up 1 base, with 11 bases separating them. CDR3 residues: CASSWKTVSYEQYF. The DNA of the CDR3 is TGTGCCAGCAGCTGGAAGACAGTGTCCTACGAGCAGTACTTC.

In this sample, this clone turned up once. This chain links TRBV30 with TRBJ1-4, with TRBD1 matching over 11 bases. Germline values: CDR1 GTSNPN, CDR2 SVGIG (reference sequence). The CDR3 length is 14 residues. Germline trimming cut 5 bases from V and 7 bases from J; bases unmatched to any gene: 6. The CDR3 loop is CAWALDRGREKLFF. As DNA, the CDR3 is TGTGCCTGGGCGCTGGACAGGGGGCGTGAAAAACTGTTTTTT. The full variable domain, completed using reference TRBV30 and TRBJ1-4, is SQTIHQWPATLVQPVGSPLSLECTVEGTSNPNLYWYRQAAGRGLQLLFYSVGIGQISSEVPQNLSASRPQDRQFILSSKKLLLSDSGFYLCAWALDRGREKLFFGSGTQLSVL.

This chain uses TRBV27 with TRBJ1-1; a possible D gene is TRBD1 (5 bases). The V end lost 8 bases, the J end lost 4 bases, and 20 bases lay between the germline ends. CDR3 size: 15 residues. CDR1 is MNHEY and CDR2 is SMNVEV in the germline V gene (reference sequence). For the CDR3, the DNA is TGTGCCAGCTTCCCCCTGAACAGGTCCCCCACTGAAGCTTTCTTT. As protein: CASFPLNRSPTEAFF.

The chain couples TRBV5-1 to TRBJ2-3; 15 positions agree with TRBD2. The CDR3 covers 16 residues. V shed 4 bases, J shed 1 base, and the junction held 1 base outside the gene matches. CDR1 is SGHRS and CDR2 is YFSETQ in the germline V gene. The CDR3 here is CASSGTSGGRTDTQYF. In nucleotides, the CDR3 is TGCGCCAGCAGCGGGACTAGCGGGGGGCGCACAGATACGCAGTATTTT. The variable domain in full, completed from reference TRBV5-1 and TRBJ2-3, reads KAGVTQTPRYLIKTRGQQVTLSCSPISGHRSVSWYQQTPGQGLQFLFEYFSETQRNKGNFPGRFSGRQFSNSRSEMNVSTLELGDSALYLCASSGTSGGRTDTQYFGPGTRLTVL.